What follows is one T cell receptor (beta chain) and its context. As yet, its antigen is unknown. This sample was included in a study of naive and memory T cell subsets. Study-wide results and limits: Naive repertoires, especially CD8, held a few larger clonotypes, possibly memory cells re-expressing CD45RA. RNA-based TCR counts may shift with T cell activation and differentiation. Between naive and memory subsets, TCR abundance power law exponents differed.

Two oligonucleotides, mixed equimolar, formed the beta constant-region primer covering TRBC1 and TRBC2. Ligated cDNA was amplified by four rounds of PCR with nested alpha and beta constant-region primers and SP2. Via MiXCR, TCRdb re-called the UMI-ligation and nested PCR reads, giving one row per CDR3 protein. Among some 82,000 distinct CDR3 sequences listed, 10% to 12% were seen once. This CDR3 has 14 amino acids. V lost 2 bases and J lost 4, with 9 bases in between. CMV status came from CD4+ T cell IFNgamma after overnight CMV lysate stimulation of fresh PBMCs. Sequenced input: naive CD4+ T cells from blood. The source is a human donor in good health. The V call is TRBV12-3 or TRBV12-4, the J call TRBJ2-1; D gene unclear. The CDR3 sequence is CASSLTVGYNEQFF. CDR3 DNA: TGTGCCAGCAGTTTAACGGTCGGATACAATGAGCAGTTCTTC.